This TCR beta chain is drawn from a study of shared clonotypes between healthy human individuals. Study-level findings and limits: Lower generation probabilities were found for non-shared clonotypes than for those shared by all four donors.

CDR1 is KGHSH, CDR2 LQKENI, per germline. The CDR3 contains 15 residues. The germline V and J ends were trimmed by 5 bases and 0 bases, with 14 bases remaining between them. Of note for this clone: Its target is unknown.

Profiled with immunoSEQ multiplex PCR; TCRdb holds only in-frame clones, not every one. The data hold roughly 530,000 clones, with 90% to 96% observed a single time. This sequence joins TRBV18 and TRBJ2-7; unclear D gene. Sequencing input: naive CD4+ T cells sorted from blood. The subset here: CD45RA+ positively selected. This clonotype originated in a woman aged 25 to 39 in good health. The CDR3 sequence: CASSATQRSSYEQYF. DNA of the CDR3: TGTGCCAGCTCAGCGACACAACGTAGCTCCTACGAGCAGTACTTC.